This TCR beta chain was sequenced in a study of control samples from healthy donors and cancer patients (dated by TCRdb to the early 2020s). Turning to this clone: What this receptor recognizes is not known. Qualities for individual bases were not recorded, and no much larger clone is one base off.

Spanning cysteine to phenylalanine, the CDR3 consists of 15 amino acids. Just CDR3 DNA is preserved here, 45 bases in frame from base 1. Sequences SGHTA (CDR1) and FQGNSA (CDR2) are obtained from the germline V gene. V is reduced by 3 bases and J by 1 base, leaving a spacing of 10 bases between them. Library prep was done by the immunoSEQ multiplex PCR assay. TCRdb mirrors the immuneACCESS table, restricted to in-frame sequences. Some clones are absent from its copies; in checked studies, under half trace to an unresolved V gene, and the reason for the others is unknown. The table for this sample lists just over 80,000 clones; approximately 94% of them were counted only once. The top ten clonotypes cover about 5% of the sample.

The receptor was derived from a woman between 18 and 29 years old in good health. The receptor chain draws on TRBV7-2 and TRBJ1-3, with the D gene not clear enough to name. The material sequenced was blood. The CDR3 in this case is CASSLVQLSGNTIYF. The DNA sequence reads TGTGCCAGCAGCTTGGTACAGCTTTCTGGAAACACCATATATTTT.